These T cell receptor beta chains were read from a single sample in a study of blood T cell repertoires in COVID-19. Only in-frame clones appear in the TCRdb table, and some are missing; sequencing was by immunoSEQ multiplex PCR. The sample includes some 260,000 clones, approximately 85% of them seen just once. Sample: peripheral blood. Receptors were obtained from a woman aged 25-40 years with acute or convalescent COVID-19. CDR3s include the opening cysteine and the closing phenylalanine or tryptophan. D genes are given only for firm matches. Only part of the rows carry a size: once, few, many, or a class if the clone is expanded.

clone_size | d_call | j_call | v_call | cdr3_aa | cdr3_nt
once | TRBD2 | TRBJ2-1 | TRBV7-2 | CASSLLASGRSEQFF | TGTGCCAGCAGCTTATTAGCTAGCGGGAGGTCTGAGCAGTTCTTC
. | . | TRBJ1-4 | TRBV4-1 | CASSQGSTEKLFF | TGCGCCAGCAGCCAAGGAAGCACCGAAAAACTGTTTTTT
. | TRBD2 | TRBJ2-7 | TRBV27 | CASTWTSGVREQYF | TGTGCCAGCACCTGGACTAGCGGAGTACGGGAGCAGTACTTC
. | . | TRBJ1-4 | TRBV6-5 | CASSPPGGAEKLFF | TGTGCCAGCTCCCCTCCGGGGGGGGCTGAAAAACTGTTTTTT
. | . | TRBJ1-1 | TRBV27 | CASSSQGMVNTEAFF | TGTGCCAGCAGTAGCCAGGGTATGGTGAACACTGAAGCTTTCTTT
. | . | TRBJ1-1 | TRBV7-8 | CASSFLGGRSTEAFF | TGTGCCAGCAGCTTCCTCGGGGGGCGGAGCACTGAAGCTTTCTTT
. | TRBD2 | TRBJ2-2 | TRBV11-3 | CASMGLAGTGELFF | TGTGCCAGCATGGGGCTAGCGGGCACCGGGGAGCTGTTTTTT
. | TRBD1 | TRBJ2-7 | TRBV7-2 | CASSLSQGALREQYF | TGTGCCAGCAGCTTGTCGCAGGGGGCTTTGAGGGAGCAGTACTTC
. | TRBD2 | TRBJ2-1 | TRBV3-1/TRBV3-2 | CASSQFRGRGNEQFF | TGTGCCAGCAGCCAGTTCCGCGGGAGGGGTAATGAGCAGTTCTTC
. | TRBD2 | TRBJ2-1 | TRBV27 | CASSWAGGGNEQFF | TGTGCCAGCAGTTGGGCGGGAGGGGGCAATGAGCAGTTCTTC
. | TRBD2 | TRBJ2-1 | TRBV4-1 | CASSQVPPGGNEQFF | TGCGCCAGCAGCCAAGTTCCCCCGGGGGGCAATGAGCAGTTCTTC
. | TRBD1 | TRBJ2-7 | TRBV7-2 | CASSLTRDRVLNRDNEQYF | TGTGCCAGCAGCTTGACCCGGGACAGGGTCCTAAATCGCGACAACGAGCAGTACTTC
. | TRBD1 | TRBJ1-6 | TRBV2 | CASSTGAGNSPLHF | TGTGCCAGCAGTACAGGGGCTGGTAATTCACCCCTCCACTTT
. | TRBD2 | TRBJ2-3 | TRBV9 | CASSVGPSGSTDTQYF | TGTGCCAGCAGCGTAGGACCTAGCGGAAGCACAGATACGCAGTATTTT
. | TRBD1 | TRBJ2-6 | TRBV27 | CASSADRAGANVLTF | TGTGCCAGCAGTGCCGACAGGGCCGGGGCCAACGTCCTGACTTTC
few | . | TRBJ2-2 | TRBV19 | CASSMGRGSGELFF | TGTGCCAGTAGTATGGGAAGGGGCTCCGGGGAGCTGTTTTTT
. | TRBD2 | TRBJ2-5 | TRBV30 | CAWRLAGGWQTQYF | TGTGCCTGGAGATTAGCGGGAGGGTGGCAGACCCAGTACTTC
. | . | TRBJ2-2 | TRBV7-7 | CASRLGDVKTGELFF | TGTGCCAGCAGGCTTGGAGATGTGAAAACCGGGGAGCTGTTTTTT
. | TRBD1 | TRBJ1-1 | TRBV5-4 | CASRKDRTEAFF | TGTGCCAGCAGGAAGGACAGGACTGAAGCTTTCTTT
. | . | TRBJ1-1 | TRBV6-5 | CASPNEAVEAFF | TGTGCCAGCCCTAATGAGGCAGTTGAAGCTTTCTTT
. | TRBD2 | TRBJ2-7 | TRBV5-4 | CASIPDGTSGPARDEQYF | TGTGCCAGCATCCCTGATGGGACTAGCGGACCTGCTAGGGACGAGCAGTACTTC
. | TRBD1 | TRBJ2-7 | TRBV13 | CASSATGTAAYEQYF | TGTGCCAGCAGCGCCACGGGGACAGCAGCCTACGAGCAGTACTTC
. | TRBD2 | TRBJ2-3 | TRBV18 | CASSPTSGTLDTQYF | TGTGCCAGCTCACCGACTAGCGGGACGTTAGATACGCAGTATTTT
once | . | TRBJ2-3 | TRBV7-3 | CASRFGAADTQYF | TGTGCCAGCAGATTCGGCGCGGCAGATACGCAGTATTTT
few | TRBD2 | TRBJ2-3 | TRBV19 | CASRILAEDTQYF | TGTGCCAGTAGGATACTAGCGGAAGATACGCAGTATTTT
. | TRBD2 | TRBJ2-7 | TRBV9 | CASSVGTSGPIEQYF | TGTGCCAGCAGCGTCGGGACTAGCGGGCCCATCGAGCAGTACTTC
. | . | TRBJ1-1 | TRBV7-2 | CASSFQGEAFF | TGTGCCAGCAGCTTTCAGGGTGAAGCTTTCTTT
. | TRBD1 | TRBJ1-2 | TRBV15 | CATSRGLDRESGYTF | TGTGCCACCAGCAGAGGCCTGGACAGGGAGTCGGGCTACACCTTC
. | TRBD2 | TRBJ2-7 | TRBV7-9 | CASSLSTSGSDEQYF | TGTGCCAGCAGCTTATCGACTAGCGGGAGCGACGAGCAGTACTTC